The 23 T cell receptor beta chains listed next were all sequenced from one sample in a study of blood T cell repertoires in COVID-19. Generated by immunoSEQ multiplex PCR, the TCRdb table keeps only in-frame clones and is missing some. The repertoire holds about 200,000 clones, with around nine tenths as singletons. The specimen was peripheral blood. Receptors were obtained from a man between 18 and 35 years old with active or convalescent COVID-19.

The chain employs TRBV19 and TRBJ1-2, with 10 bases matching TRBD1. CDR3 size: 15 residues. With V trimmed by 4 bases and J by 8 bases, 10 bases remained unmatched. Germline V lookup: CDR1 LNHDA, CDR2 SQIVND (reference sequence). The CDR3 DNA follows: TGTGCCAGTAGTACCCCCGTGACAGGGGGCGACGGCTACACCTTC. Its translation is CASSTPVTGGDGYTF.

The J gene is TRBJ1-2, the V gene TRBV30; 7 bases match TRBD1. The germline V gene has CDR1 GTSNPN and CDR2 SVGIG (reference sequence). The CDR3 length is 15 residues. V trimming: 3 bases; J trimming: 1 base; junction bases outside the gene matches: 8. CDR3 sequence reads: CAWSPGTALNYGYTF. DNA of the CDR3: TGTGCCTGGAGCCCTGGGACAGCCCTTAACTATGGCTACACCTTC.

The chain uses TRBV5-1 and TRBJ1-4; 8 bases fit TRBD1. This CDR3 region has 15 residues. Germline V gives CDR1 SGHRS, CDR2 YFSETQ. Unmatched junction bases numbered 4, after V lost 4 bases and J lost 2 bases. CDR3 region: CASSLRTGTNEKLFF. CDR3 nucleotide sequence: TGCGCCAGCAGCCTCCGGACAGGGACTAATGAAAAACTGTTTTTT.

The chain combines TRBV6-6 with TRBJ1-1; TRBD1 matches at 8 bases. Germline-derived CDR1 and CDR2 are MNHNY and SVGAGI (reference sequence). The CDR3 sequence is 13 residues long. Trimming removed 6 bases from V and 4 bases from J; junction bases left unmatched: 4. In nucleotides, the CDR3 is TGTGCCAGCAGCTTACAGGGGGGCACTGAAGCTTTCTTT. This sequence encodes CASSLQGGTEAFF.

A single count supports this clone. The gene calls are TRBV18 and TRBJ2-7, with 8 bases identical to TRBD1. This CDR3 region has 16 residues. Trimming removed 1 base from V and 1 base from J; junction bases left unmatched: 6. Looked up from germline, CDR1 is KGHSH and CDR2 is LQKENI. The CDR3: CASSPLTGGLSYEQYF. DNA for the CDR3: TGTGCCAGCTCACCACTAACAGGGGGACTTTCCTACGAGCAGTACTTC.

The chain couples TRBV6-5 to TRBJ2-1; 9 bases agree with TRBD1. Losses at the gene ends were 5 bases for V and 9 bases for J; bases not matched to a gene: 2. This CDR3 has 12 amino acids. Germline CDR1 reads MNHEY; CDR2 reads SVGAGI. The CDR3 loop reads CASSRGQGEQFF. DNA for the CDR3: TGTGCCAGCAGTAGGGGACAGGGTGAGCAGTTCTTC.

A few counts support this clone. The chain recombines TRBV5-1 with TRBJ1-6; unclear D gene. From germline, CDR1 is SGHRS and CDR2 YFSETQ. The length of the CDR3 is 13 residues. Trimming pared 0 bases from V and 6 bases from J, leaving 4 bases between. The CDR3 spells CASSLGINSPLHF. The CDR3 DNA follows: TGCGCCAGCAGCTTGGGTATTAATTCACCCCTCCACTTT.

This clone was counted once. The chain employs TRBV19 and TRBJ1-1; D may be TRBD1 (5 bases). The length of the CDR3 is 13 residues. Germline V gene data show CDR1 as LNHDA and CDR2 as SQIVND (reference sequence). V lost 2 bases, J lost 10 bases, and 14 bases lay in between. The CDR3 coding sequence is TGTGCCAGTAGTATAAATGGACAATATGTAGCTTTCTTT. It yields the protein CASSINGQYVAFF.

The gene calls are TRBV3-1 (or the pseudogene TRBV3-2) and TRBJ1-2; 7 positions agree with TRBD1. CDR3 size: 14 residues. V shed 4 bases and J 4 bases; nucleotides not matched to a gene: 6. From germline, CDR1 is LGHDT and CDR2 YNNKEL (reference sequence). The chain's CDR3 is CASSLPGQIYGYTF. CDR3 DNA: TGTGCCAGCAGCCTTCCGGGACAGATCTATGGCTACACCTTC.

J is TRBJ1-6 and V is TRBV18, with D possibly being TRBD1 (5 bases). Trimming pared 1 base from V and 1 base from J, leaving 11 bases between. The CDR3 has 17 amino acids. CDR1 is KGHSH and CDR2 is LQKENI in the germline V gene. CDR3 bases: TGTGCCAGCTCACCACTGGATGGGGCTTCCTATAATTCACCCCTCCACTTT. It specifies CASSPLDGASYNSPLHF. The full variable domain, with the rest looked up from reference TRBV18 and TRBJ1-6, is NAGVMQNPRHLVRRRGQEARLRCSPMKGHSHVYWYRQLPEEGLKFMVYLQKENIIDESGMPKERFSAEFPKEGPSILRIQQVVRGDSAAYFCASSPLDGASYNSPLHFGNGTRLTVT.

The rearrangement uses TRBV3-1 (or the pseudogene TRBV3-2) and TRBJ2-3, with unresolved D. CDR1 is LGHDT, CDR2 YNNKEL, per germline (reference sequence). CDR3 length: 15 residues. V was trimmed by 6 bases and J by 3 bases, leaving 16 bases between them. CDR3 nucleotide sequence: TGTGCCAGCAGAACGCAAACTCCGGGTACAGATACGCAGTATTTT. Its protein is CASRTQTPGTDTQYF.

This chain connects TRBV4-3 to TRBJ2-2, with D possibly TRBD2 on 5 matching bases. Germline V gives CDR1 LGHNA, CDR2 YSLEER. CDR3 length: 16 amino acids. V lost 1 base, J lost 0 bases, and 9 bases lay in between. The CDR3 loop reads CASSQVEVSNTGELFF. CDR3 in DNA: TGCGCCAGCAGCCAAGTGGAGGTCTCGAACACCGGGGAGCTGTTTTTT.

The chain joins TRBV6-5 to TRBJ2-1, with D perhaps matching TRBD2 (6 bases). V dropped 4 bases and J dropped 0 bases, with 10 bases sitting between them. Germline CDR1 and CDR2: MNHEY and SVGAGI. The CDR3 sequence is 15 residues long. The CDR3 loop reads CASSSAGSSYNEQFF. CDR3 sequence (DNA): TGTGCCAGCAGTTCGGCGGGGAGCTCCTACAATGAGCAGTTCTTC.

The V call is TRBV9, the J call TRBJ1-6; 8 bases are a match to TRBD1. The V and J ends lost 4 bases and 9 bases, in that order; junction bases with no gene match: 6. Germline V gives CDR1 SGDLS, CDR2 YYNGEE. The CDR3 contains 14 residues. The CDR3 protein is CASSLQGESSPLHF. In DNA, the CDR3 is TGTGCCAGCAGCCTACAGGGGGAAAGTTCACCCCTCCACTTT.

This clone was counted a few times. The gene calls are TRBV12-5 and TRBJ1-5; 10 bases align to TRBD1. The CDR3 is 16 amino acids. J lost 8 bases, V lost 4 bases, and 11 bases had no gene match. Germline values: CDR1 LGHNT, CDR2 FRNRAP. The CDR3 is CASGSTGTGVEEPQHF. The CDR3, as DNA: TGTGCTAGTGGTTCAACCGGGACAGGGGTTGAGGAGCCCCAGCATTTT.

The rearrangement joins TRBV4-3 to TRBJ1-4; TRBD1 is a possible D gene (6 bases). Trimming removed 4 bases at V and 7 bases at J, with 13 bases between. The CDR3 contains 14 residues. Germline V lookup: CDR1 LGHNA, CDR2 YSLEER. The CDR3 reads CASSLFRGGEKLFF. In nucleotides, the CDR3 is TGCGCCAGCAGCCTTTTCAGGGGCGGTGAAAAACTGTTTTTT.

CDR3 sequence reads: CASSSGRAADTQYF. In DNA form, the CDR3 reads TGTGCCAGTAGTTCGGGCAGGGCCGCAGATACGCAGTATTTT. The gene calls are TRBV19 and TRBJ2-3; D might be TRBD1 (5 bases). Looked up from germline, CDR1 is LNHDA and CDR2 is SQIVND (reference sequence). Trimming shortened V by 5 bases and J by 4 bases, and 13 bases separated the two germline ends. The CDR3 sequence is 14 residues long.

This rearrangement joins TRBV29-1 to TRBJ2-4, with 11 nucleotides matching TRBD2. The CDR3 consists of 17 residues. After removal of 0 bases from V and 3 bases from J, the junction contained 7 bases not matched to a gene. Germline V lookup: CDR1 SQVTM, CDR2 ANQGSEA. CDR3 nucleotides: TGCAGCGTTGAAGAGGTAGCGGGAGGGCCAGGCAAAAACATTCAGTACTTC. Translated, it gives CSVEEVAGGPGKNIQYF.

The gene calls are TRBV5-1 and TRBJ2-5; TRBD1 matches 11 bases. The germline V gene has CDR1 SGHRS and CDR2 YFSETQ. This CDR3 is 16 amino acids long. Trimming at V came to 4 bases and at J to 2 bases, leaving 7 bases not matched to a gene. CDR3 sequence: CASSRMGTGGQETQYF. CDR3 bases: TGCGCCAGCAGCCGAATGGGGACAGGGGGTCAAGAGACCCAGTACTTC.

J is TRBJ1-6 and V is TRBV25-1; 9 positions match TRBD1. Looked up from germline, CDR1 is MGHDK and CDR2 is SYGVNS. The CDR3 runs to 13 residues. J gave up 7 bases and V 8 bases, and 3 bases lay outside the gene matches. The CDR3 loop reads CASRTGGNSPLHF. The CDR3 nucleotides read TGTGCCAGCCGAACAGGGGGCAATTCACCCCTCCACTTT.

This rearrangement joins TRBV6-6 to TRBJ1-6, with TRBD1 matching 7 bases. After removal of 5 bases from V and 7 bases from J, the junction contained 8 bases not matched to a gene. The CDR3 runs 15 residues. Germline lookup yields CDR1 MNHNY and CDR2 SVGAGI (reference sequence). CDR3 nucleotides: TGTGCCAGCAGTCCACGGACAGGACAGAATTCACCCCTCCACTTT. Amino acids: CASSPRTGQNSPLHF.

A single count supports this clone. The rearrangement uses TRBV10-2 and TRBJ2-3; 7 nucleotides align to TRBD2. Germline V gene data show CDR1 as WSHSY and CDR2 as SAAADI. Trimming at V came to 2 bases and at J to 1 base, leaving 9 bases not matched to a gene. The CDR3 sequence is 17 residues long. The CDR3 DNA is TGCGCCAGCAGTGAGGGGGTTGGGGCGGGGGGCACAGATACGCAGTATTTT. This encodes CASSEGVGAGGTDTQYF.

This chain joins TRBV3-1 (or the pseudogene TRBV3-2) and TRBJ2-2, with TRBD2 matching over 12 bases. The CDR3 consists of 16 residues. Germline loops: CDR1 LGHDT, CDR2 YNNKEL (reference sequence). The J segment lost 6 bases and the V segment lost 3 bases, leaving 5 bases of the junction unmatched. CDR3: CASSQTSGRSAGELFF. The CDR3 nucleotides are TGTGCCAGCAGCCAGACTAGCGGGAGATCAGCCGGGGAGCTGTTTTTT.